The next 28 T cell receptor beta chains were all read from a single sample in a study of T cells after yellow fever vaccination. Via MiXCR, TCRdb re-called the 5' RACE reads, giving one row per CDR3 protein. Of some 250,000 distinct CDR3 sequences listed, more than 3.5% are singletons. Sequencing was performed on PBMCs, taken 15 days after the yellow fever booster vaccination. Source of these receptors: a man younger than 35 who received the YFV17D yellow fever vaccine.

This clonotype has at least ten counts. The chain combines TRBV6-6 with TRBJ2-1; 9 bases agree with TRBD2. Germline-derived CDR1 and CDR2 are MNHNY and SVGAGI (reference sequence). The length of the CDR3 is 15 residues. Trimming at V came to 5 bases and at J to 7 bases, leaving 9 bases not matched to a gene. The CDR3 here is CASSAQAGGPNEQFF. CDR3 coding DNA: TGTGCCAGCAGTGCGCAGGCGGGGGGGCCAAATGAGCAGTTCTTC.

About this clonotype itself: This clone may be a read error of a much larger clone one base away. The V and J genes are TRBV9 and TRBJ2-2, with D possibly matching TRBD2 (5 bases). CDR1 is SGDLS, CDR2 YYNGEE, per germline. The length of the CDR3 is 11 residues. CDR3 sequence: CASSASGELIF. In DNA, the CDR3 is TGTGCCAGCAGCGCCTCCGGGGAGCTGATTTTT.

This clonotype has just a few counts. The rearrangement joins TRBV18 to TRBJ2-3; D call uncertain. Germline V gene sequence: CDR1 KGHSH, CDR2 LQKENI. The CDR3 is 13 amino acids. V was shortened by 8 bases and J by 0 bases, with 9 bases between the two germline ends. The DNA of the CDR3 is TGTGCCAGCCTGATGGTTAGCACAGATACGCAGTATTTT. It is translated as CASLMVSTDTQYF.

The chain combines TRBV12-3 or TRBV12-4 with TRBJ1-4; no reliable D call. Trimming left V 1 base short and J 0 bases short, with 9 bases between. The CDR3 sequence is 16 residues long. The CDR3, as DNA: TGTGCCAGCAGTTTAGATCGGGCAGCAACTAATGAAAAACTGTTTTTT. Protein: CASSLDRAATNEKLFF.

This clonotype was counted ten times or more. This chain uses TRBV5-1 with TRBJ2-1; 8 positions agree with TRBD2. The V and J ends lost 0 bases and 10 bases, in that order; junction bases with no gene match: 9. This CDR3 is 15 amino acids long. Germline values: CDR1 SGHRS, CDR2 YFSETQ. The CDR3 DNA is TGCGCCAGCAGCTTGGGACTCGGGGGGGCCGGAGAGCAGTTCTTC. Its protein is CASSLGLGGAGEQFF.

This clonotype was observed at least ten times. The J gene is TRBJ1-1, the V gene TRBV4-3, with a weak D call TRBD1 (5 bases). The CDR3 contains 14 residues. Trimming shortened V by 3 bases and J by 4 bases, and 12 bases separated the two germline ends. Per the germline V gene, CDR1 is LGHNA and CDR2 is YSLEER. For the CDR3, the DNA is TGCGCCAGCAGCCATGTCCGTCAGGGCACTGAAGCTTTCTTT. Its protein product is CASSHVRQGTEAFF.

This clonotype was picked up many times. The chain joins TRBV20-1 to TRBJ2-5; 7 nucleotides line up with TRBD2. Germline V gene sequence: CDR1 DFQATT, CDR2 SNEGSKA (reference sequence). The CDR3 is 16 residues long. The V gene end was trimmed by 0 bases and the J gene end by 2 bases; junction bases not matched to a gene: 9. CDR3 sequence: CSARDTLGRGQETQYF. CDR3 sequence (DNA): TGCAGTGCTAGAGATACTTTAGGGCGGGGGCAAGAGACCCAGTACTTC.

This clonotype was recorded many times. The chain combines TRBV10-2 with TRBJ1-4, with D unresolved. The V gene lost 7 bases and the J gene lost 3 bases, with 9 bases spanning the gap. There are 13 residues in the CDR3. Germline V gene sequence: CDR1 WSHSY, CDR2 SAAADI. The CDR3 here is CASKGRANEKLFF. Here the CDR3 DNA reads TGCGCCAGCAAAGGCAGAGCTAATGAAAAACTGTTTTTT.

This clonotype has a count of ten or more. The gene calls are TRBV5-1 and TRBJ1-1; possibly TRBD1 for D (5 bases). This CDR3 spans 14 amino acids. Looked up from germline, CDR1 is SGHRS and CDR2 is YFSETQ. Trimming left V 2 bases short and J 6 bases short, with 14 bases between. CDR3 loop: CASSFGAPGPEAFF. The CDR3 region has the DNA TGCGCCAGCAGCTTTGGGGCCCCCGGCCCTGAAGCTTTCTTT.

This clonotype occurred many times. CDR3 loop: CASSFPGHTIYEQYV. The CDR3 nucleotides read TGCGCCAGCAGCTTCCCGGGACACACAATTTACGAGCAGTACGTC. The chain links TRBV5-1 to TRBJ2-7; D is possibly TRBD1 (6 bases). The CDR3 covers 15 residues. CDR1 is SGHRS, CDR2 YFSETQ, per germline. V lost 2 bases to trimming and J lost 4 bases, with 16 bases between them.

In this sample, this clonotype turned up many times. This chain connects TRBV14 to TRBJ2-1; D remains ambiguous. The V gene's germline CDR1 is SGHDN and CDR2 FVKESK. Between the trimmed V and J ends, which lost 1 base and 6 bases, there was a span of 10 bases. The CDR3 totals 14 residues. CDR3 sequence: CASSQVKLTNEQFF. Written as DNA, the CDR3 is TGTGCCAGCAGCCAAGTAAAACTTACCAATGAGCAGTTCTTC.

This clonotype was picked up many times. The chain employs TRBV7-2 and TRBJ2-3; maybe TRBD1 (6 bases). The CDR3 totals 14 residues. Trimming left V 0 bases short and J 8 bases short, with 12 bases between. Germline assignment: CDR1 SGHTA and CDR2 FQGNSA. CDR3 sequence reads: CASSLAGAIRTQYF. DNA for the CDR3: TGTGCCAGCAGCTTAGCGGGGGCGATTCGTACGCAGTATTTT.

The table lists this clonotype with many counts. V is TRBV9 and J is TRBJ2-1, with no clear D. This CDR3 is 12 amino acids long. Germline CDR1 reads SGDLS; CDR2 reads YYNGEE. Trimming cost V 1 base and J 8 bases, with 7 bases left between them. CDR3 protein: CASSVQAHEQFF. The DNA of the CDR3 is TGTGCCAGCAGCGTACAGGCCCATGAGCAGTTCTTC.

This clonotype was counted between two and nine times. This sequence joins TRBV7-2 and TRBJ2-7; D is unresolved. V was clipped by 4 bases and J by 1 base, with 20 bases between them. The CDR3 sequence is 17 residues long. The V gene's germline CDR1 is SGHTA and CDR2 FQGNSA. The CDR3 sequence is CASSSTEYVGVSYEQYF. DNA for the CDR3: TGTGCCAGCAGCTCCACCGAGTATGTGGGCGTGTCCTACGAGCAGTACTTC.

This clonotype was seen ten or more times. The chain's CDR3 is CASTSGTSGTNEQFF. CDR3 coding DNA: TGTGCCAGCACCTCCGGGACTAGCGGGACCAATGAGCAGTTCTTC. The chain employs TRBV27 and TRBJ2-1, with 13 bases that match TRBD2. V was pared by 7 bases and J by 6 bases, with 6 bases of the junction left unmatched. This CDR3 comprises 15 residues. CDR1 is MNHEY, CDR2 SMNVEV, per germline (reference sequence).

This clonotype was observed many times. V is TRBV7-2 and J is TRBJ1-2; the D is unclear. Germline-derived CDR1 and CDR2 are SGHTA and FQGNSA. V lost 5 bases and J 7 bases, leaving 14 bases between the germline ends. This CDR3 is built from 13 residues. Written as DNA, the CDR3 is TGTGCCAGCAGCCGAGAACCTCCTAGTGGCTACACCTTC. Encoded protein: CASSREPPSGYTF.

The sample holds many counts of this clonotype. The junction does not match germline at one end; this may be a read error. This sequence joins TRBV29-1 and TRBJ1-2; 8 bases line up with TRBD1. Germline CDR1 is SQVTM and CDR2 is ANQGSEA. The CDR3 is 14 amino acids. CDR3 in amino acids: CSVEDRGLSDGYTF. The CDR3 DNA reads as TGCAGCGTAGAAGACAGGGGCCTAAGTGATGGCTACACCTTC. The entire variable domain, with the rest obtained from reference TRBV29-1 and TRBJ1-2, is as follows: SAVISQKPSRDICQRGTSLTIQCQVDSQVTMMFWYRQQPGQSLTLIATANQGSEATYESGFVIDKFPISRPNLTFSTLTVSNMSPEDSSIYLCSVEDRGLSDGYTFGSGTRLTVV.

This clonotype was seen repeatedly, ten times or more. The V gene is TRBV28, the J gene TRBJ1-6; TRBD1 is a possible D gene (6 bases). Germline-derived CDR1 and CDR2 are MDHEN and SYDVKM. V was pared by 5 bases and J by 6 bases, with 11 bases between. The CDR3 has 14 residues. Written as DNA, the CDR3 is TGTGCCAGCAGTGCAGGGGTTACTAATTCACCCCTCCACTTT. Amino acid sequence: CASSAGVTNSPLHF.

There are many counts of this clonotype. The CDR3 here is CASSPAGGLWRDTQYF. The CDR3 DNA reads TGTGCCAGCAGCCCAGCGGGGGGGTTGTGGAGAGATACGCAGTATTTT. The V and J genes are TRBV7-8 and TRBJ2-3; 10 positions match TRBD2. The germline gives CDR1 SGHVS, CDR2 FQNEAQ. Trimming took 5 bases from V and 5 from J; bases not matched to a gene: 10. The CDR3 runs to 16 residues.

V and J are TRBV30 and TRBJ2-1, with TRBD2 as a possible D gene (6 bases). This CDR3 comprises 14 residues. Trimming took 2 bases from V and 6 from J, leaving 14 bases between them. Germline V lookup: CDR1 GTSNPN, CDR2 SVGIG (reference sequence). The CDR3 bases are TGTGCCTGGAGTCCCTGGGAGGTCGGCAATGAGCAGTTCTTC. As protein: CAWSPWEVGNEQFF.

This clonotype was observed many times. The genes are TRBV5-5 and TRBJ2-1, with D uncertain. Germline CDR1 is SGHKS and CDR2 is YYEKEE (reference sequence). The CDR3 is 14 amino acids. V shed 0 bases and J shed 5 bases, with 9 bases lying between them. The CDR3 nucleotides are TGTGCCAGCAGCTTGGGGGTGCCTAACAATGAGCAGTTCTTC. It codes for CASSLGVPNNEQFF.

This clonotype was counted many times. This chain joins TRBV20-1 and TRBJ1-5; D not resolved. The V end was cut by 3 bases, the J end by 6 bases, with 12 bases between. Germline CDR1 DFQATT, CDR2 SNEGSKA (reference sequence). The CDR3 runs to 13 residues. Here the CDR3 DNA reads TGCAGTGCTAGTCCCACGTCGATTCAGCCCCAGCATTTT. Its translation is CSASPTSIQPQHF.

This clonotype came up many times. The rearrangement joins TRBV20-1 to TRBJ2-7, with D perhaps matching TRBD1 (5 bases). This CDR3 is 15 amino acids long. Germline CDR1 reads DFQATT; CDR2 reads SNEGSKA (reference sequence). V gave up 5 bases and J gave up 3 bases, with 20 bases separating them. CDR3: CSASPNRLGDYEQYF. CDR3 in DNA: TGCAGTGCTTCACCAAACCGGCTAGGGGACTACGAGCAGTACTTC.

This clonotype has ten or more counts. The chain employs TRBV6-5 and TRBJ1-2, with TRBD1 matching over 8 bases. J was trimmed by 3 bases and V by 0 bases; bases with no gene match: 6. Germline values: CDR1 MNHEY, CDR2 SVGAGI. The CDR3 spans 16 residues. CDR3 amino acids: CASSYSQGAGDYGYTF. In DNA form, the CDR3 reads TGTGCCAGCAGTTACTCTCAGGGGGCAGGAGACTATGGCTACACCTTC.

This clonotype was detected ten times or more. The CDR3 DNA reads TGCAGTGCTAGAGGCGGCGGCGGGAGCACAGATACGCAGTATTTT. Translation: CSARGGGGSTDTQYF. The V and J genes are TRBV20-1 and TRBJ2-3; D possibly corresponds to TRBD2 (5 bases). The CDR3 is 15 amino acids. V shed 1 base and J shed 0 bases, with 11 bases lying between them. Germline CDR1 reads DFQATT; CDR2 reads SNEGSKA (reference sequence).

This clonotype was seen at least ten times. This chain joins TRBV27 and TRBJ2-7, with 7 bases lining up with TRBD2. The CDR3 has 14 amino acids. Germline CDR1 is MNHEY and CDR2 is SMNVEV (reference sequence). J was trimmed by 2 bases and V by 3 bases; bases with no gene match: 4. The CDR3 sequence is CASSFWGGTYEQYF. The CDR3 nucleotides are TGTGCCAGCAGTTTTTGGGGGGGGACCTACGAGCAGTACTTC.

There are many counts of this clonotype. The CDR3 loop is CASSPGADEVHF. The CDR3 DNA sequence: TGTGCCAGCTCACCAGGGGCGGATGAAGTCCACTTT. The chain has TRBV18 and TRBJ1-6; TRBD1 might be the D (5 bases). CDR1 KGHSH and CDR2 LQKENI come from the germline V gene. The CDR3 is 12 amino acids. The V end lost 2 bases, the J end lost 17 bases, and 13 bases lay between the germline ends.

This clonotype appeared a few times. The chain carries TRBV9 and TRBJ1-3, with a possible D match to TRBD1 (5 bases). The CDR3 consists of 16 residues. Trimming shortened V by 0 bases and J by 1 base, and 11 bases separated the two germline ends. Per the germline V gene, CDR1 is SGDLS and CDR2 is YYNGEE. In DNA, the CDR3 is TGTGCCAGCAGCGTAGATGTCGGGGGTTCTGGAAACACCATATATTTT. It specifies CASSVDVGGSGNTIYF. The entire variable domain, with the rest obtained from reference TRBV9 and TRBJ1-3, is as follows: DSGVTQTPKHLITATGQRVTLRCSPRSGDLSVYWYQQSLDQGLQFLIQYYNGEERAKGNILERFSAQQFPDLHSELNLSSLELGDSALYFCASSVDVGGSGNTIYFGEGSWLTVV.